Listed below are T cell receptor beta chains from one sample, sequenced in a study of blood T cells in healthy people across ages. TCRdb called the 5' RACE reads again in MiXCR, with one record for every CDR3 protein. The sample has 1,300,000 or so distinct CDR3 sequences, 59% seen once; the top ten hold 5% to 7%. What was sequenced was blood. All receptors derive from a man in his late teens or twenties in good health. Both conserved end residues are part of each CDR3. A D gene is named only where the DNA matches it firmly. Clone sizes are given selectively: once, few, many, or a class where the clone is expanded.

abundance,j_gene,v_gene,d_gene,CDR3nt,CDR3aa
NA,TRBJ1-4,TRBV13,TRBD1,TGTGCCAGCAGCTTACTACAGGGGGCTGGGAGAACTGAAAAACTGTTTTTT,CASSLLQGAGRTEKLFF
few,TRBJ2-5,TRBV12-3/TRBV12-4,NA,TGTGCCAGCAGTATACTCAGGAAAAGTGAGACCCAGTACTTC,CASSILRKSETQYF
NA,TRBJ2-7,TRBV6-2/TRBV6-3,NA,TGTGCCAGCAGTCCGACCGTACATCAGGGATCCTACGAGCAGTACTTC,CASSPTVHQGSYEQYF
few,TRBJ2-1,TRBV7-2,NA,TGTGCCAGCAGCAGAACTCTGGATGAGCAGTTCTTC,CASSRTLDEQFF
NA,TRBJ2-3,TRBV15,TRBD2,TGTGCCACCAGTGCACTAGCGGGAACAGATACGCAGTATTTT,CATSALAGTDTQYF
NA,TRBJ2-7,TRBV20-1,NA,TGCAGTGCTAGATATTTGTCCTACGAGCAGTACTTC,CSARYLSYEQYF
once,TRBJ2-3,TRBV6-5,TRBD2,TGTGCCAGCAGTTACCTAGCGGGGACGGCAGATACGCAGTATTTT,CASSYLAGTADTQYF
NA,TRBJ2-6,TRBV20-1,NA,TGCAGTGCTAGTACGGTCAGGGCCTCTGGGGCCAACGTCCTGACTTTC,CSASTVRASGANVLTF
NA,TRBJ2-2,TRBV12-3/TRBV12-4,TRBD1,TGTGCCAGCAGGGGAGACAGGGGAGGAAACACCGGGGAGCTGTTTTTT,CASRGDRGGNTGELFF
NA,TRBJ1-4,TRBV20-1,TRBD1,TGCAGTGCTATGAACCAGGGGGATGAAAAACTGTTTTTT,CSAMNQGDEKLFF
NA,TRBJ2-4,TRBV11-2,TRBD1,TGTGCCAGCAGCTTAGTTCTAGGGGCCCCAGGGGGCTCGGCCAAAAACATTCAGTACTTC,CASSLVLGAPGGSAKNIQYF
NA,TRBJ2-5,TRBV6-6,TRBD1,TGTGCCAGCAGTGACAGGGGAGTGGAGACCCAGTACTTC,CASSDRGVETQYF
once,TRBJ2-5,TRBV4-3,NA,TGCGCCAGCAGCCAGGGTATCACTCAGTACCAAGAGACCCAGTACTTC,CASSQGITQYQETQYF
few,TRBJ2-3,TRBV2,TRBD2,TGTGCCAGCAAGAAAAGCGGGGGGAGCACAGATACGCAGTATTTT,CASKKSGGSTDTQYF
NA,TRBJ1-2,TRBV5-1,TRBD1,TGCGCCAGCAGCTTGGAGACAGGGTCTAACTATGGCTACACCTTC,CASSLETGSNYGYTF
few,TRBJ1-2,TRBV29-1,NA,TGCAGCGCCGAGGGCCGGGTTGGCTACACCTTC,CSAEGRVGYTF
once,TRBJ2-7,TRBV20-1,TRBD2,TGCAGTGCTAGAGAATCCTACTTACTAGCGGGGGGGCCTGGCGAGCAGTACTTC,CSARESYLLAGGPGEQYF
few,TRBJ2-7,TRBV27,NA,TGTGCCAGCGCCCTCGTTGGGGGGCTCGGTTACGAGCAGTACTTC,CASALVGGLGYEQYF
NA,TRBJ2-1,TRBV7-9,NA,TGTGCCAGCAGCTTAGATGAAGAGTTCTTC,CASSLDEEFF
NA,TRBJ1-2,TRBV15,NA,TGTGCCACCAGCCGGGACCGGGGATTCTATGGCTACACCTTC,CATSRDRGFYGYTF
NA,TRBJ1-2,TRBV6-6,NA,TGTGCCAGCAGCCGCAATCAGCAGGGCTATGGCTACACCTTC,CASSRNQQGYGYTF
NA,TRBJ2-1,TRBV5-1,NA,TGCGCCAGCAGCGTTTACTCAAGCGGATCCTACAATGAGCAGTTCTTC,CASSVYSSGSYNEQFF
few,TRBJ2-1,TRBV27,NA,TGTGCCAGCAGTTTATATGGGGGTGATGGTTCTAATGAGCAGTTCTTC,CASSLYGGDGSNEQFF
NA,TRBJ1-1,TRBV7-9,NA,TGTGCCAGCAGCCCCGGCTCCGCTGAAGCTTTCTTT,CASSPGSAEAFF
NA,TRBJ2-1,TRBV2,NA,TGTGCCAGCACCGTCCAGTGGGAGCCTAGCTCCTACAATGAGCAGTTCTTC,CASTVQWEPSSYNEQFF
NA,TRBJ2-3,TRBV7-2,NA,TGTGCCAGCAGCCAAAGGGCAGGGGTCGAAGATACGCAGTATTTT,CASSQRAGVEDTQYF
NA,TRBJ2-1,TRBV7-9,TRBD2,TGTGCCAGCTCCCCTGGGTTACTAGCGGGGCCGTCCTCCTACAATGAGCAGTTCTTC,CASSPGLLAGPSSYNEQFF
few,TRBJ1-6,TRBV6-5,NA,TGTGCCAGCAGTTACTTAGGGACGGATTCACCCCTCCACTTT,CASSYLGTDSPLHF
NA,TRBJ2-2,TRBV29-1,NA,TGCAGCGTCGCCAGTATATCGAACACCGGGGAGCTGTTTTTT,CSVASISNTGELFF
NA,TRBJ2-7,TRBV20-1,TRBD1,TGCAGTGCTAGGGAGGACAGGGAGGACTACGAGCAGTACTTC,CSAREDREDYEQYF
NA,TRBJ2-1,TRBV4-2,TRBD2,TGTGCCAGCAGCCAAGGACTAGCGGGAGGGGGCACCTACAATGAGCAGTTCTTC,CASSQGLAGGGTYNEQFF
once,TRBJ2-1,TRBV6-2/TRBV6-3,NA,TGTGCCAGCAGTTACCTGGGGGGTATTTTTGACAATGAGCAGTTCTTC,CASSYLGGIFDNEQFF
NA,TRBJ2-3,TRBV7-2,TRBD2,TGTGCCAGCAGCTTACAGCGGGGGGGCAGAGATACGCAGTATTTT,CASSLQRGGRDTQYF
NA,TRBJ1-1,TRBV29-1,NA,TGCAGCGTTGAAGGTACAGGTCACACTGAAGCTTTCTTT,CSVEGTGHTEAFF
NA,TRBJ2-2,TRBV29-1,NA,TGCAGCGTCGAAGAGACAGCTCGACCGAACACCGGGGAGCTGTTTTTT,CSVEETARPNTGELFF
few,TRBJ2-7,TRBV4-1,NA,TGCGCCAGCAGCCAAGAAAATCGCGAGCAGTACTTC,CASSQENREQYF
NA,TRBJ1-5,TRBV12-3/TRBV12-4,NA,TGTGCCAGCAGTAGGGACCGGATAAAGCCCCAGCATTTT,CASSRDRIKPQHF
once,TRBJ2-3,TRBV2,NA,TGTGCCAGCCAGGCAGGGGTCACAGATACGCAGTATTTT,CASQAGVTDTQYF
few,TRBJ2-1,TRBV4-3,TRBD1,TGCGCCAGCAGCCCTGACAGGGTGCAACACAATGAGCAGTTCTTC,CASSPDRVQHNEQFF
few,TRBJ1-6,TRBV6-6,TRBD1,TGTGCCAGCAGCCAGAACAGGGGTCCTTCACCCCTCCACTTT,CASSQNRGPSPLHF
NA,TRBJ2-5,TRBV9,NA,TGTGCCAGCACACACACGACAGGCAAAGAGACCCAGTACTTC,CASTHTTGKETQYF
NA,TRBJ2-1,TRBV6-2/TRBV6-3,NA,TGTGCCAGCAGTCGGGGTTTTAGGGAGAATGAGCAGTTCTTC,CASSRGFRENEQFF
NA,TRBJ1-5,TRBV6-6,NA,TGTGCCAGCACCCCCGGGTGGGATAGCAATCAGCCCCAGCATTTT,CASTPGWDSNQPQHF